This TCR beta chain was captured in a study of cytomegalovirus exposure and HLA in healthy donors. Study-level background: About 80 million unique TCRs from HLA-typed donors were held in an early data release.

Study-wide results and limits: Relative to equally common others, HLA-associated TCR beta chains showed greater clonal expansion in a later analysis.

The CDR3 runs 14 residues. In germline, CDR1 is SNHLY, CDR2 FYNNEI. V lost 7 bases to trimming and J lost 0 bases, with 7 bases between them. The primer mix had 60 Vbeta and 13 Jbeta primers. Repertoires were generated with immunoSEQ multiplex PCR, while TCRdb's copy carries only in-frame clones and drops some. The sample holds about 170,000 clones, 70% to 90% seen once. As to this clone: Its antigen is undetermined.

This TCR was recovered from a man aged 18 to 30 in good health and CMV-seropositive. This chain uses TRBV2 with TRBJ2-6; perhaps TRBD2 as D (6 bases). Material for sequencing was PBMCs. CDR3: CASTGGSGANVLTF. CDR3 nucleotide sequence: TGTGCCAGCACCGGGGGCTCTGGGGCCAACGTCCTGACTTTC.